This T cell receptor (beta chain) was recovered during a study of blood T cells in healthy people across ages. Study-level findings and limits: Higher naive T cell percentage went strongly together with higher TCR beta diversity.

The germline V and J ends were trimmed by 3 bases and 0 bases, with 25 bases remaining between them. Germline V gene lookup returns CDR1 SGHNT and CDR2 YYREEE (reference sequence). The CDR3 sequence is 20 residues long. Points on this clonotype: Its antigen is not known.

Then a second PCR, running about 6 to 11 cycles, was carried out with a sample-barcoded 5' primer and a J-beta primer mix. TCRdb processed the 5' RACE reads anew with MiXCR; each CDR3 protein has one entry. The sample lists more than 700,000 distinct CDR3 sequences, roughly 50% occurring once. The sequence was obtained from an elderly man in good health. This chain connects TRBV5-4 to TRBJ2-1, with D perhaps TRBD2 (6 bases). Input material: blood. The CDR3 region is CASSSLEGSDRRSSYNEQFF. Here the CDR3 DNA reads TGTGCCAGCAGCTCCCTGGAGGGATCCGACCGACGTAGCTCCTACAATGAGCAGTTCTTC.